One and the same sample provided the 25 T cell receptor beta chains below, sequenced in a study of blood T cell repertoires in COVID-19. The table came from immunoSEQ multiplex PCR; TCRdb's copy has only in-frame clones and leaves some out. The sample yields 52,000 or so clones, around 84% seen once. The sample comprised peripheral blood. All receptors come from a human donor in a cohort sampled during active or convalescent COVID-19.

The chain couples TRBV6-2 or TRBV6-3 to TRBJ1-2; 9 nucleotides match TRBD1. The trim removed 2 bases at V and 8 bases at J, leaving 6 bases unmatched. The CDR3 has 14 amino acids. Germline V gives CDR1 MNHEY, CDR2 SVGEGT. CDR3 in DNA: TGTGCCAGCAGTTACCGACAGGGGGAAGACGGCTACACCTTC. This encodes CASSYRQGEDGYTF.

The chain carries TRBV2 and TRBJ2-7; 7 bases fit TRBD2. The CDR3 is made up of 12 amino acids. V shed 7 bases, J shed 3 bases, and the junction held 3 bases outside the gene matches. The germline CDR1 and CDR2 sequences are SNHLY and FYNNEI. CDR3 bases: TGTGCCAGCACAGCGGGGTTCTACGAGCAGTACTTC. As protein: CASTAGFYEQYF.

This chain links TRBV3-1 (or the pseudogene TRBV3-2) with TRBJ1-1, with unresolved D. Trimming took 4 bases from V and 2 from J, leaving 2 bases between them. This CDR3 region has 11 residues. The germline V gene encodes CDR1 LGHDT and CDR2 YNNKEL (reference sequence). CDR3 sequence: CASSLNTEAFF. The CDR3 nucleotides are TGTGCCAGCAGCCTAAACACTGAAGCTTTCTTT.

The gene calls are TRBV19 and TRBJ2-2; D is unclear. The CDR3 totals 14 residues. CDR1 is LNHDA and CDR2 is SQIVND in the germline V gene (reference sequence). V lost 4 bases and J lost 1, with 7 bases in between. CDR3 sequence: CASSRHLNTGELFF. The CDR3 DNA sequence: TGTGCCAGTAGTAGACACCTGAACACCGGGGAGCTGTTTTTT.

This clone was counted once. V usage is TRBV4-3 and J usage is TRBJ2-4; the match to TRBD1 covers 8 bases. The CDR3 runs to 14 residues. Germline CDR1 LGHNA, CDR2 YSLEER. With 4 bases clipped from V and 8 bases from J, the junction kept 7 bases outside the gene matches. The CDR3 spells CASSRRGQGYIQYF. The CDR3, as DNA: TGCGCCAGCAGCCGACGCGGACAGGGTTACATTCAGTACTTC.

The chain links TRBV6-6 to TRBJ2-2; 7 nucleotides align to TRBD1. V shed 6 bases and J 5 bases; nucleotides not matched to a gene: 9. This CDR3 region has 15 residues. Germline lookup yields CDR1 MNHNY and CDR2 SVGAGI (reference sequence). The CDR3 DNA sequence: TGTGCCAGCAGGACTCGGGACAGACAAACCGGGGAGCTGTTTTTT. Protein: CASRTRDRQTGELFF.

This clone was seen only once. V and J are TRBV2 and TRBJ1-4; 9 bases align to TRBD1. Germline assignment: CDR1 SNHLY and CDR2 FYNNEI. The CDR3 has 15 amino acids. J gave up 4 bases and V 5 bases, and 5 bases lay outside the gene matches. CDR3 protein: CASSRTGGNNEKLFF. CDR3 coding DNA: TGTGCCAGCAGTCGTACAGGGGGCAATAATGAAAAACTGTTTTTT.

V gene TRBV11-3 combines with J gene TRBJ1-2; D gene uncertain. The V gene's germline CDR1 is SGHNT and CDR2 YENEEA. V lost 1 base, J lost 1 base, and 16 bases lay in between. This CDR3 comprises 17 residues. DNA of the CDR3: TGTGCCAGCAGCTTAGCATTTCGGGAACAGTTTAACTATGGCTACACCTTC. This encodes CASSLAFREQFNYGYTF.

The chain combines TRBV5-5 with TRBJ1-1, with no clear D. V dropped 1 base and J dropped 0 bases, with 7 bases sitting between them. CDR1 SGHKS and CDR2 YYEKEE come from the germline V gene (reference sequence). The CDR3 runs to 14 residues. CDR3 residues: CASSLTDMNTEAFF. The CDR3 DNA reads TGTGCCAGCAGCTTGACAGACATGAACACTGAAGCTTTCTTT.

This rearrangement joins TRBV6-6 to TRBJ1-1; TRBD1 aligns across 7 bases. Germline V CDR1 and CDR2: MNHNY, SVGAGI (reference sequence). The junction had 3 bases not matched to a gene; V was cut back by 6 bases and J by 8 bases. The CDR3 loop spans 11 amino acids. CDR3: CASSQTGEAFF. As DNA, the CDR3 is TGTGCCAGCAGCCAGACAGGGGAAGCTTTCTTT.

The V gene is TRBV4-1, the J gene TRBJ2-5; 11 bases map to TRBD2. V lost 4 bases, J lost 3 bases, and 4 bases stayed unmatched. CDR1 is MGHRA and CDR2 is YSYEKL in the germline V gene. CDR3 length: 15 residues. CDR3 loop: CASSPSSGGKETQYF. As DNA, the CDR3 is TGCGCCAGCAGCCCGTCTAGCGGGGGGAAAGAGACCCAGTACTTC.

The chain uses TRBV9 and TRBJ1-1; D is undetermined. Germline CDR1 and CDR2: SGDLS and YYNGEE. The V and J ends lost 0 bases and 7 bases respectively, with 13 bases between them. CDR3 size: 14 residues. In DNA, the CDR3 is TGTGCCAGCAGCGTAGGCGGGGTCGGGGTTGAAGCTTTCTTT. Encoded protein: CASSVGGVGVEAFF.

V gene TRBV5-6 combines with J gene TRBJ2-1, with D maybe TRBD1 (5 bases). The CDR3 runs to 15 residues. V lost 0 bases and J 3 bases, leaving 10 bases between the germline ends. Germline assignment: CDR1 SGHDT and CDR2 YYEEEE. This CDR3 is CASSLVSGFYNEQFF. The CDR3 nucleotides read TGTGCCAGCAGCTTGGTATCAGGGTTCTACAATGAGCAGTTCTTC.

J is TRBJ2-3 and V is TRBV2; maybe TRBD1 (5 bases). Germline CDR1 and CDR2: SNHLY and FYNNEI. V lost 6 bases and J 0 bases, leaving 19 bases between the germline ends. The CDR3 runs 17 residues. The CDR3 bases are TGTGCCAGCAGCACAGGAGTCGACAGTGATAGCACAGATACGCAGTATTTT. This gives the protein CASSTGVDSDSTDTQYF. The full variable domain, completed using reference TRBV2 and TRBJ2-3, is EPEVTQTPSHQVTQMGQEVILRCVPISNHLYFYWYRQILGQKVEFLVSFYNNEISEKSEIFDDQFSVERPDGSNFTLKIRSTKLEDSAMYFCASSTGVDSDSTDTQYFGPGTRLTVL.

The gene calls are TRBV6-5 and TRBJ2-1; the match to TRBD1 covers 9 bases. This CDR3 is built from 15 residues. The germline CDR1 and CDR2 sequences are MNHEY and SVGAGI. The J segment lost 3 bases and the V segment lost 6 bases, leaving 6 bases of the junction unmatched. In DNA form, the CDR3 reads TGTGCCAGCAGCCTCGGACAGGGGCTCTACAATGAGCAGTTCTTC. Protein: CASSLGQGLYNEQFF.

This clone has a single count. The chain couples TRBV3-1 (or the pseudogene TRBV3-2) to TRBJ1-6; TRBD1 is a possible D gene (5 bases). CDR1 LGHDT and CDR2 YNNKEL come from the germline V gene (reference sequence). Trimming removed 1 base at V and 6 bases at J, with 10 bases between. The CDR3 extends over 15 amino acids. Here the CDR3 DNA reads TGTGCCAGCAGCCAAGGCGGGGGTGGTAATTCACCCCTCCACTTT. As protein: CASSQGGGGNSPLHF.

This chain connects TRBV7-9 to TRBJ2-3; the D gene is possibly TRBD2 (6 bases). Germline CDR1 and CDR2: SEHNR and FQNEAQ (reference sequence). Trimming cost V 7 bases and J 2 bases, with 10 bases left between them. The CDR3 is 13 amino acids. The CDR3 loop is CASMGGPTDTQYF. The CDR3 nucleotides read TGTGCCAGCATGGGAGGCCCCACAGATACGCAGTATTTT.

This clone came up many times. V and J are TRBV2 and TRBJ2-2; 11 bases align to TRBD2. Germline V lookup: CDR1 SNHLY, CDR2 FYNNEI. The J segment lost 6 bases and the V segment lost 6 bases, leaving 9 bases of the junction unmatched. The CDR3 length is 16 residues. In nucleotides, the CDR3 is TGTGCCAGCAGGTCCCCTAGCGGGGGGACGGCCGGGGAGCTGTTTTTT. Translating gives CASRSPSGGTAGELFF. Full variable domain (rest looked up from reference TRBV2 and TRBJ2-2): EPEVTQTPSHQVTQMGQEVILRCVPISNHLYFYWYRQILGQKVEFLVSFYNNEISEKSEIFDDQFSVERPDGSNFTLKIRSTKLEDSAMYFCASRSPSGGTAGELFFGEGSRLTVL.

The CDR3: CASSLVDISEAFF. CDR3 bases: TGTGCCAGCAGCCTAGTGGACATTAGTGAAGCTTTCTTT. The rearrangement joins TRBV7-9 to TRBJ1-1; D is perhaps TRBD1 (5 bases). The CDR3 totals 13 residues. Trimming cost V 5 bases and J 7 bases, with 14 bases left between them. Germline values: CDR1 SEHNR, CDR2 FQNEAQ (reference sequence).

V gene TRBV19 combines with J gene TRBJ1-3; the D gene is possibly TRBD1 (5 bases). The CDR3 has 16 amino acids. V was pared by 5 bases and J by 4 bases, with 18 bases between. CDR1 LNHDA and CDR2 SQIVND come from the germline V gene (reference sequence). Written as DNA, the CDR3 is TGTGCCAGTAGTGCAGAAGTACAGGCATTGGGAAACACCATATATTTT. The encoded protein is CASSAEVQALGNTIYF.

This clone appeared once. The chain couples TRBV5-1 to TRBJ2-3; the match to TRBD1 covers 9 bases. There are 15 residues in the CDR3. Germline V gene sequence: CDR1 SGHRS, CDR2 YFSETQ. The V gene end was trimmed by 4 bases and the J gene end by 4 bases; junction bases not matched to a gene: 7. The CDR3 reads CASSASGTGPDTQYF. CDR3 bases: TGCGCCAGCAGCGCTTCCGGGACAGGGCCAGATACGCAGTATTTT.

The rearrangement joins TRBV6-5 to TRBJ1-5, with D possibly matching TRBD1 (6 bases). The germline CDR1 and CDR2 sequences are MNHEY and SVGAGI. Between the trimmed V and J ends, which lost 6 bases and 7 bases, there was a span of 16 bases. The CDR3 is made up of 14 amino acids. The CDR3 sequence is CASRSLGAGQPQHF. CDR3 coding DNA: TGTGCCAGCAGAAGTTTGGGGGCAGGGCAGCCCCAGCATTTT.

The V gene is TRBV9, the J gene TRBJ1-4, with D hard to call. Trimming removed 3 bases at V and 8 bases at J, with 14 bases between. The CDR3 totals 14 residues. Germline V gene sequence: CDR1 SGDLS, CDR2 YYNGEE. CDR3 residues: CASSDGRAREKLFF. As DNA, the CDR3 is TGTGCCAGCAGCGATGGGAGGGCCCGGGAAAAACTGTTTTTT.

The chain links TRBV11-3 to TRBJ2-1; the match to TRBD2 covers 8 bases. The V gene's germline CDR1 is SGHNT and CDR2 YENEEA. Unmatched junction bases numbered 8, after V lost 1 base and J lost 6 bases. The CDR3 length is 16 residues. The chain's CDR3 is CASSLGGTRGANEQFF. In DNA, the CDR3 is TGTGCCAGCAGCTTAGGGGGGACTAGAGGGGCCAATGAGCAGTTCTTC. Combining the CDR3 with reference TRBV11-3 and TRBJ2-1 gives the whole variable domain EAGVVQSPRYKIIEKKQPVAFWCNPISGHNTLYWYLQNLGQGPELLIRYENEEAVDDSQLPKDRFSAERLKGVDSTLKIQPAELGDSAVYLCASSLGGTRGANEQFFGPGTRLTVL.

The J gene is TRBJ2-1, the V gene TRBV11-3; TRBD1 matches 7 bases. The CDR3 covers 15 residues. CDR1 is SGHNT, CDR2 YENEEA, per germline. Trimming cost V 5 bases and J 3 bases; bases outside gene matches: 7. The CDR3 DNA reads TGTGCCAGCAGCCAACGACAGGGCAACTACAATGAGCAGTTCTTC. This translates into CASSQRQGNYNEQFF.